Listed here are 28 T cell receptor beta chains from one sample, sequenced in a study of T-cell reconstitution after alpha-beta-depleted transplantation in children. Construction of the TCRbeta library involved unique molecular identifiers. TCRdb ran MiXCR on the PCR reads and lists one entry per CDR3 protein. Of roughly 340,000 distinct CDR3 sequences in the sample, roughly 17% were seen once. Sequenced here: PBMCs, mostly from graft donor cells, sampled 360 days after TCRalphabeta/CD19-depleted stem cell transplant. The source is a male patient aged 2 to 10 who had a stem cell transplant for acute lymphoblastic leukemia, so the T cells may come from the graft donor.

This sequence joins TRBV24-1 and TRBJ2-7; no definite D call. The CDR3 totals 13 residues. Germline CDR1 and CDR2: KGHDR and SFDVKD. V lost 0 bases and J lost 5, with 7 bases in between. The CDR3 sequence is CATSDLQFNEQYF. CDR3 nucleotides: TGTGCCACCAGTGATTTGCAGTTTAACGAGCAGTACTTC.

Only a few counts were recorded for this clonotype. This chain links TRBV3-1 with TRBJ2-1, with 10 bases fitting TRBD2. CDR1 is LGHDT, CDR2 YNNKEL, per germline (reference sequence). With 1 base clipped from V and 7 bases from J, the junction kept 4 bases outside the gene matches. The CDR3 contains 15 residues. CDR3 sequence (DNA): TGTGCCAGCAGCCAAGTACTAGCGGGACTGAATGAGCAGTTCTTC. Amino acid sequence: CASSQVLAGLNEQFF.

This sequence joins TRBV18 and TRBJ1-1, with a weak D call TRBD1 (5 bases). Per germline, CDR1 KGHSH and CDR2 LQKENI. The CDR3 covers 14 residues. Trimming shortened V by 3 bases and J by 4 bases, and 12 bases separated the two germline ends. DNA for the CDR3: TGTGCCAGCTCACCGGGGACGCAGGGCACTGAAGCTTTCTTT. Its protein product is CASSPGTQGTEAFF.

The chain couples TRBV6-5 to TRBJ2-3; no definite D call. Trimming stripped 3 bases from V and 0 bases from J, with 10 bases between. Germline CDR1 MNHEY, CDR2 SVGAGI. The CDR3 has 15 residues. The CDR3: CASSYRMTSTDTQYF. In nucleotides, the CDR3 is TGTGCCAGCAGTTATCGAATGACTAGCACAGATACGCAGTATTTT.

This chain joins TRBV20-1 and TRBJ2-5; D not resolved. V shed 6 bases and J shed 0 bases, with 8 bases lying between them. The CDR3 runs 12 residues. Germline loops: CDR1 DFQATT, CDR2 SNEGSKA (reference sequence). Here the CDR3 reads CSAKQNQETQYF. The CDR3 nucleotides are TGCAGTGCCAAACAGAACCAAGAGACCCAGTACTTC.

This clonotype was detected only a few times. This sequence joins TRBV28 and TRBJ2-1; no firm D call. Germline loops: CDR1 MDHEN, CDR2 SYDVKM. The V and J ends lost 2 bases and 5 bases respectively, with 7 bases between them. The CDR3 extends over 13 amino acids. This CDR3 is CASSLALDNEQFF. CDR3 nucleotides: TGTGCCAGCAGTTTAGCTCTTGACAATGAGCAGTTCTTC.

This clonotype was seen repeatedly, ten times or more. The chain uses TRBV4-1 and TRBJ1-6; D unclear. Trimming pared 0 bases from V and 7 bases from J, leaving 7 bases between. The CDR3 contains 14 residues. Germline CDR1 and CDR2: MGHRA and YSYEKL. CDR3 sequence: CASSQDFGNSPLHF. CDR3 nucleotides: TGCGCCAGCAGCCAAGATTTTGGCAATTCACCCCTCCACTTT.

The chain has TRBV7-2 and TRBJ2-1; 8 nucleotides line up with TRBD1. Unmatched junction bases numbered 6, after V lost 1 base and J lost 4 bases. Germline lookup yields CDR1 SGHTA and CDR2 FQGNSA. This CDR3 region has 16 residues. In DNA form, the CDR3 reads TGTGCCAGCAGCTTAGGGACAGGGTTGGCGTACAATGAGCAGTTCTTC. It specifies CASSLGTGLAYNEQFF.

The rearrangement joins TRBV20-1 to TRBJ2-7, with a weak D call TRBD2 (7 bases). The V end lost 3 bases, the J end lost 0 bases, and 27 bases lay between the germline ends. Germline V gene data show CDR1 as DFQATT and CDR2 as SNEGSKA (reference sequence). The CDR3 extends over 19 amino acids. The CDR3 bases are TGCAGTGCTAGGGGCACCCGGGGGGCGGCTAGCCCTAGCTCCTACGAGCAGTACTTC. Protein: CSARGTRGAASPSSYEQYF.

J is TRBJ2-5 and V is TRBV6-5; D remains ambiguous. The V gene's germline CDR1 is MNHEY and CDR2 SVGAGI. V was cut by 2 bases and J by 5 bases, with 12 bases left in between. The CDR3 spans 14 residues. Written as DNA, the CDR3 is TGTGCCAGCAGTTACATTGGTCGAACTGAGACCCAGTACTTC. This codes for CASSYIGRTETQYF.

This chain links TRBV6-2 or TRBV6-3 with TRBJ2-7; 7 bases are shared with TRBD1. The CDR3 covers 15 residues. Looked up from germline, CDR1 is MNHEY and CDR2 is SVGEGT. With V trimmed by 6 bases and J by 3 bases, 11 bases remained unmatched. CDR3 sequence (DNA): TGTGCCAGCAGCAACACCAGGGGGAGTATCTACGAGCAGTACTTC. This translates into CASSNTRGSIYEQYF.

DNA for the CDR3: TGCAGCGTTGTGTCCAGCCAAGAGACCCAGTACTTC. Translating gives CSVVSSQETQYF. The rearrangement uses TRBV29-1 and TRBJ2-5; D is uncertain. This CDR3 comprises 12 residues. Deletions cut 4 bases from V and 1 base from J, with 7 bases between. CDR1 is SQVTM and CDR2 is ANQGSEA in the germline V gene.

Concerning this clonotype itself: One end of the junction is discordant with germline, which a read error may explain. The chain employs TRBV28 and TRBJ2-3, with a possible D match to TRBD2 (6 bases). Germline V gene data show CDR1 as MDHEN and CDR2 as SYDVKM. The CDR3 is 15 amino acids. The CDR3 reads CASSPRATSTDTEYF. DNA for the CDR3: TGTGCCAGCAGTCCCCGAGCAACTAGCACAGATACGGAGTATTTT. Supplemented by reference TRBV28 and TRBJ2-3, the full variable domain reads DVKVTQSSRYLVKRTGEKVFLECVQDMDHENMFWYRQDPGLGLRLIYFSYDVKMKEKGDIPEGYSVSREKKERFSLILESASTNQTSMYLCASSPRATSTDTEYFGPGTRLTVL.

This clonotype was detected only a few times. CDR3 protein: CASRLQGYQETQYF. The CDR3 region has the DNA TGTGCCAGCAGACTGCAGGGCTACCAAGAGACCCAGTACTTC. The chain couples TRBV2 to TRBJ2-5; possibly TRBD1 for D (5 bases). This CDR3 contains 14 residues. V lost 6 bases and J 0 bases, leaving 11 bases between the germline ends. In germline, CDR1 is SNHLY, CDR2 FYNNEI. Full variable domain (remainder filled in from reference TRBV2 and TRBJ2-5): EPEVTQTPSHQVTQMGQEVILRCVPISNHLYFYWYRQILGQKVEFLVSFYNNEISEKSEIFDDQFSVERPDGSNFTLKIRSTKLEDSAMYFCASRLQGYQETQYFGPGTRLLVL.

This clonotype was counted between two and nine times. V gene TRBV12-3 or TRBV12-4 combines with J gene TRBJ1-5; no definite D call. Trimming took off 4 bases at V and 5 bases at J, with 15 bases between the two ends. This CDR3 is 15 amino acids long. Here the CDR3 reads CASSWGGHGDQPQHF. In DNA form, the CDR3 reads TGTGCCAGCAGTTGGGGAGGGCACGGAGATCAGCCCCAGCATTTT.

This clonotype appeared a few times. V usage is TRBV9 and J usage is TRBJ2-2; the D gene is possibly TRBD1 (6 bases). V was trimmed by 3 bases and J by 7 bases, leaving 16 bases between them. The CDR3 covers 15 residues. Germline CDR1 is SGDLS and CDR2 is YYNGEE. CDR3 sequence reads: CASSGEQGRVGELFF. The CDR3 region has the DNA TGTGCCAGCAGCGGAGAACAGGGTAGAGTCGGGGAGCTGTTTTTT.

This clonotype occurred a few times. This chain joins TRBV7-9 and TRBJ2-7, with a weak D call TRBD2 (6 bases). V was cut by 7 bases and J by 5 bases, with 15 bases left in between. Germline loops: CDR1 SEHNR, CDR2 FQNEAQ (reference sequence). The CDR3 length is 13 residues. CDR3 region: CASMGSEGHEQYF. The DNA of the CDR3 is TGTGCCAGCATGGGTTCGGAGGGCCACGAGCAGTACTTC.

This clonotype has a handful of counts. The J gene is TRBJ2-3, the V gene TRBV12-3 or TRBV12-4, with 8 bases that match TRBD2. CDR3 length: 16 residues. V shed 3 bases, J shed 2 bases, and the junction held 7 bases outside the gene matches. CDR3 DNA: TGTGCCAGCAGTTTTGAGCGGGGGTACTCCACAGATACGCAGTATTTT. As protein: CASSFERGYSTDTQYF.

V is TRBV5-6 and J is TRBJ2-7; no clear D. V gave up 4 bases and J gave up 7 bases, with 12 bases separating them. This CDR3 has 12 residues. Germline CDR1 is SGHDT and CDR2 is YYEEEE. The CDR3, as DNA: TGTGCCAGCAGCGTGACCTCGATGGAGCAGTACTTC. Encoded protein: CASSVTSMEQYF.

V is TRBV4-1 and J is TRBJ2-7; D remains ambiguous. The CDR3 consists of 16 residues. CDR1 and CDR2 from the germline V gene are MGHRA and YSYEKL. Trimming took off 0 bases at V and 4 bases at J, with 16 bases between the two ends. Written as DNA, the CDR3 is TGCGCCAGCAGCCAAGAAGGGTTCGGCCCATCTTACGAGCAGTACTTC. Translating it yields CASSQEGFGPSYEQYF.

This clonotype was counted only a few times. This chain links TRBV5-6 with TRBJ1-2, with 7 positions matching TRBD1. Germline V gives CDR1 SGHDT, CDR2 YYEEEE. V was clipped by 6 bases and J by 8 bases; unmatched bases: 13. The CDR3 is 14 residues long. CDR3 sequence (DNA): TGTGCCAGCACCTTAAGACAGGGAAGAGGAGGCTACACCTTC. Protein product: CASTLRQGRGGYTF.

This clonotype was found many times. This chain uses TRBV10-3 with TRBJ2-5; the D gene is possibly TRBD2 (5 bases). Germline CDR1 is ENHRY and CDR2 is SYGVKD. The CDR3 sequence is 14 residues long. V was trimmed by 6 bases and J by 2 bases, leaving 13 bases between them. CDR3 sequence reads: CAISGIPGQETQYF. As DNA, the CDR3 is TGTGCCATCAGCGGGATACCCGGTCAAGAGACCCAGTACTTC.

There are a few counts of this clonotype. V gene TRBV27 combines with J gene TRBJ1-6; 9 nucleotides match TRBD1. The CDR3 length is 14 residues. V shed 7 bases, J shed 6 bases, and the junction held 4 bases outside the gene matches. Per germline, CDR1 MNHEY and CDR2 SMNVEV (reference sequence). The CDR3 sequence: CASTLTGGNSPLHF. In DNA form, the CDR3 reads TGTGCCAGCACCCTGACAGGGGGTAATTCACCCCTCCACTTT.

V gene TRBV12-3 or TRBV12-4 combines with J gene TRBJ2-7; a weak D match, TRBD2 (6 bases). The ends were cut back, 5 bases at V and 2 bases at J, with 16 bases in the middle. The CDR3 length is 15 residues. The CDR3 nucleotides read TGTGCCAGCAGTCCTCTCCTAGCGTATACCTACGAGCAGTACTTC. Translated, it gives CASSPLLAYTYEQYF.

This clonotype was seen many times. This chain joins TRBV2 and TRBJ2-7, with D possibly matching TRBD2 (6 bases). CDR3 length equals 16 residues. Trimming cost V 4 bases and J 3 bases, with 19 bases left between them. CDR1 SNHLY and CDR2 FYNNEI come from the germline V gene. The chain's CDR3 is CASSARPFSGNYEQYF. Here the CDR3 DNA reads TGTGCCAGCAGTGCCCGCCCATTTAGCGGAAACTACGAGCAGTACTTC.

The chain carries TRBV4-2 and TRBJ2-7, with 7 bases that match TRBD2. V shed 2 bases and J 0 bases; nucleotides not matched to a gene: 13. The CDR3 runs 18 residues. Germline values: CDR1 LGHNA, CDR2 YNFKEQ. CDR3 residues: CASSQRLKGGSGSYEQYF. The CDR3, as DNA: TGTGCCAGCAGCCAAAGACTGAAGGGCGGGAGTGGCTCCTACGAGCAGTACTTC.

The J gene is TRBJ2-7, the V gene TRBV7-9; TRBD2 might be the D (5 bases). Deletions cut 4 bases from V and 5 bases from J, with 15 bases between. Germline V gene lookup returns CDR1 SEHNR and CDR2 FQNEAQ (reference sequence). The CDR3 covers 14 residues. The CDR3: CASSYGLNGDEQYF. In DNA form, the CDR3 reads TGTGCCAGCAGCTATGGACTGAACGGGGACGAGCAGTACTTC.

This clonotype has at least ten counts. The V and J genes are TRBV20-1 and TRBJ2-3, with D possibly being TRBD2 (6 bases). The V end lost 8 bases, the J end lost 1 base, and 10 bases lay between the germline ends. Germline V CDR1 and CDR2: DFQATT, SNEGSKA (reference sequence). The CDR3 is made up of 12 amino acids. The CDR3 sequence is CSPRRGTDTQYF. DNA for the CDR3: TGCAGTCCTCGGAGGGGCACAGATACGCAGTATTTT.